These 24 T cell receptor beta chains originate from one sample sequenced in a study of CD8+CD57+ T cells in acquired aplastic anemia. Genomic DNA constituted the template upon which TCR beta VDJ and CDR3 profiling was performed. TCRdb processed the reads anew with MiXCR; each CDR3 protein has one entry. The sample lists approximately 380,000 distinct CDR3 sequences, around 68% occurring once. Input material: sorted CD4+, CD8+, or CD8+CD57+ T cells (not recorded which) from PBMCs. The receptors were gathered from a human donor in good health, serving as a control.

CDR3 loop: CASSLGVNDEHFF. In nucleotides, the CDR3 is TGTGCCAGCAGCTTGGGGGTTAACGATGAACATTTCTTT. The chain carries TRBV9 and TRBJ1-1; possibly TRBD1 for D (5 bases). Germline lookup yields CDR1 SGDLS and CDR2 YYNGEE. With 4 bases removed from V and 13 bases from J, the gap between germline ends came to 20 bases. The CDR3 spans 13 residues.

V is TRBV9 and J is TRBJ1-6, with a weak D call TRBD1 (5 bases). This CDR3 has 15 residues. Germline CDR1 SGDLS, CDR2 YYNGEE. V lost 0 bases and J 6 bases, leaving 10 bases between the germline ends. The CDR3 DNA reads TGTGCCAGCAGCGTAGATGGGGGTGGTAATTCACCCCTCCACTTT. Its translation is CASSVDGGGNSPLHF.

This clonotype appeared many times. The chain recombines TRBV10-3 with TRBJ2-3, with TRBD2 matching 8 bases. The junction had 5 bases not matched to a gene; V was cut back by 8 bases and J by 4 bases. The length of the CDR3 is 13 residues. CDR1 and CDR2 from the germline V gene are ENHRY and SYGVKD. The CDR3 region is CAISGGAPDTQYF. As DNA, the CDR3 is TGTGCCATCTCGGGGGGGGCCCCAGATACGCAGTATTTT.

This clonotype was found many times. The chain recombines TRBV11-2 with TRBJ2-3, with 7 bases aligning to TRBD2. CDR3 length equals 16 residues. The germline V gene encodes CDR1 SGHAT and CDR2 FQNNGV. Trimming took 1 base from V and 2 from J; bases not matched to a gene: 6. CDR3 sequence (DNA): TGTGCCAGCAGCTTAGGAGCGGGGAGAGACACAGATACGCAGTATTTT. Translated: CASSLGAGRDTDTQYF.

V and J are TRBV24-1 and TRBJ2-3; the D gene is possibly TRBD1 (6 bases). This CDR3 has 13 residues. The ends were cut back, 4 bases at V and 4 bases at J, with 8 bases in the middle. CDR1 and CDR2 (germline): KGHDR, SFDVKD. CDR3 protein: CATSDWTADTQYF. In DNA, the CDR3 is TGTGCCACCAGTGACTGGACAGCAGATACGCAGTATTTT.

CDR3 nucleotides: TGCGCCAGCAGTCCAGGACGACAGGGCACTACGCAGTATTTT. Translating gives CASSPGRQGTTQYF. This rearrangement joins TRBV5-1 to TRBJ2-3, with 7 bases lining up with TRBD1. Per germline, CDR1 SGHRS and CDR2 YFSETQ. CDR3 size: 14 residues. Trimming cost V 5 bases and J 8 bases; bases outside gene matches: 11.

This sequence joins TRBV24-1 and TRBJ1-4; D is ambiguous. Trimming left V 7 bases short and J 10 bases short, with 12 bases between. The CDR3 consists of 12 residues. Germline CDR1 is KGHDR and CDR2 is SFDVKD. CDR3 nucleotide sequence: TGTGCCACCAGCACGGAAGGCGGAAAACTGTTTTTT. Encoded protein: CATSTEGGKLFF.

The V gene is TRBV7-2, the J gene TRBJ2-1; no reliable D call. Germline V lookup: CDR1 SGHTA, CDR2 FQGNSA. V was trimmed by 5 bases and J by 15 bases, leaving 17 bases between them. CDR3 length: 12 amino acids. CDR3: CASSLRWDYGFF. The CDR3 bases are TGTGCCAGCAGCCTCCGTTGGGATTATGGGTTCTTC.

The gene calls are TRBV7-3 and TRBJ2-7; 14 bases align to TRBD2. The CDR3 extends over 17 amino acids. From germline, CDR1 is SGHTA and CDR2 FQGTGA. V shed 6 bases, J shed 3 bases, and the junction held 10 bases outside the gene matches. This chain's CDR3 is CASSPRTSGGLDYEQYF. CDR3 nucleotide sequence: TGTGCCAGCAGTCCGAGGACTAGCGGGGGGCTAGACTACGAGCAGTACTTC. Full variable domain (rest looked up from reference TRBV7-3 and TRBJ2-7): GAGVSQTPSNKVTEKGKYVELRCDPISGHTALYWYRQSLGQGPEFLIYFQGTGAADDSGLPNDRFFAVRPEGSVSTLKIQRTERGDSAVYLCASSPRTSGGLDYEQYFGPGTRLTVT.

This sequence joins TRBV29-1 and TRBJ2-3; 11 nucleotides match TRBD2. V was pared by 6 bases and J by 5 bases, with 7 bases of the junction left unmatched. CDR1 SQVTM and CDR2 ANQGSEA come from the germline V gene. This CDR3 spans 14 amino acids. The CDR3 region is CSVLGLAVGDTQYF. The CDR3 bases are TGCAGCGTCTTGGGACTAGCGGTTGGAGATACGCAGTATTTT.

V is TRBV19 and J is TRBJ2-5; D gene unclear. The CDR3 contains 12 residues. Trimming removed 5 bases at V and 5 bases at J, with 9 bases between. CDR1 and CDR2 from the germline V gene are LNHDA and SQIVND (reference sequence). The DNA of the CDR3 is TGTGCCAGTAGTCCCGGCCGGGAGACCCAGTACTTC. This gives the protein CASSPGRETQYF. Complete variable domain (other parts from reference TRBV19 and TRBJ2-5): DGGITQSPKYLFRKEGQNVTLSCEQNLNHDAMYWYRQDPGQGLRLIYYSQIVNDFQKGDIAEGYSVSREKKESFPLTVTSAQKNPTAFYLCASSPGRETQYFGPGTRLLVL.

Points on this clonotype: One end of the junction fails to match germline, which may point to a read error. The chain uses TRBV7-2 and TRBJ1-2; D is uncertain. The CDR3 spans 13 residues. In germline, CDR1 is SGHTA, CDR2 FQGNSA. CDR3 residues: CASSPGIREGEQF. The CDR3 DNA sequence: TGTGCCAGCAGCCCCGGGATCAGAGAAGGTGAGCAGTTC.

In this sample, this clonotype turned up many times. This chain's CDR3 is CSATPGLAGAWEQYF. The CDR3 DNA is TGCAGTGCTACCCCTGGACTAGCGGGGGCCTGGGAGCAGTACTTC. This sequence joins TRBV20-1 and TRBJ2-7; 13 bases agree with TRBD2. The ends lost 4 bases at V and 7 bases at J; junction bases unmatched: 10. This CDR3 is 15 amino acids long. CDR1 DFQATT and CDR2 SNEGSKA come from the germline V gene (reference sequence).

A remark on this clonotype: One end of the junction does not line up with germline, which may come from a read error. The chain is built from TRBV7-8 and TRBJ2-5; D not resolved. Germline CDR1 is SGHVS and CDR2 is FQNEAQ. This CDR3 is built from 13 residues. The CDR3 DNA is TGTGCCAGCAGGGTAGGTGACACGGAGACGCAGTACTTC. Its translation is CASRVGDTETQYF.

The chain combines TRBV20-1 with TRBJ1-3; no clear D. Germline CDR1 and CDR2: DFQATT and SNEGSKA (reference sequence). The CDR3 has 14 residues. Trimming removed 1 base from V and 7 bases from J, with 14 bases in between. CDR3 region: CSARVVGTNNTIYF. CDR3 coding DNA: TGCAGTGCTAGAGTCGTGGGTACGAACAACACCATATATTTT.

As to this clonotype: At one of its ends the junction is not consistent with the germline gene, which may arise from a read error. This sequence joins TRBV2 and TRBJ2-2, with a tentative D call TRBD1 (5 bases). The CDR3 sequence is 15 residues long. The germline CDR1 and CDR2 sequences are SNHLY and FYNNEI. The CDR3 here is CASSRQGGITGLLCF. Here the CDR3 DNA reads TGTGCCAGCAGCCGGCAGGGTGGTATCACCGGGTTGCTGTGTTTT.

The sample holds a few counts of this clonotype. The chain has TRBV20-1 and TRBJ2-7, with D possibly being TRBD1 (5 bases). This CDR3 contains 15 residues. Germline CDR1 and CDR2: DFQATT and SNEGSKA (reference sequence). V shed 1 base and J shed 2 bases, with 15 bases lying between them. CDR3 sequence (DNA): TGCAGTGCTAGAGGTGGCAGGGAAAAGGCCTACGAGCAGTACTTC. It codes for CSARGGREKAYEQYF.

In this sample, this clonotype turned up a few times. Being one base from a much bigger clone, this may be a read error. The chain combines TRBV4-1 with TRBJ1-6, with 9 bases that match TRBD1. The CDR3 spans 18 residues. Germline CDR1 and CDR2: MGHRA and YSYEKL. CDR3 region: CASSQFGTGYPYNPPLHF. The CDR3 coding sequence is TGCGCCAGCAGCCAATTCGGGACAGGGTACCCCTATAATCCACCCCTCCACTTT.

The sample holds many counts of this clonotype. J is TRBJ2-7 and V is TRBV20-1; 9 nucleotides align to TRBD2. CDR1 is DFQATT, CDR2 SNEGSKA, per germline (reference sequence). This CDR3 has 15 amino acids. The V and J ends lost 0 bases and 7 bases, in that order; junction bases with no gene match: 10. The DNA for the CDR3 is TGCAGTGCTAGAGATTCCCAGCGGGGGGCGTGGGAGCAGTACTTC. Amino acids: CSARDSQRGAWEQYF.

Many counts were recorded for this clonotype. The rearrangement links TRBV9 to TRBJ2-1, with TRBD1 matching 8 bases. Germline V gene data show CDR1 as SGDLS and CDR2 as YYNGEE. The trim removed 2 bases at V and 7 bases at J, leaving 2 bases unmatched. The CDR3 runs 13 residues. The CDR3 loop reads CASSVDRGNEQFF. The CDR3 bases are TGTGCCAGCAGCGTCGACAGGGGAAATGAGCAGTTCTTC.

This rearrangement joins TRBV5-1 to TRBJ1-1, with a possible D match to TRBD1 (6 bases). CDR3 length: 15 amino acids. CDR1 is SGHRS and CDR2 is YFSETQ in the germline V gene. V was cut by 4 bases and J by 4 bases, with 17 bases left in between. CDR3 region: CASSLGSSGATEAFF. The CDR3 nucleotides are TGCGCCAGCAGCCTGGGCAGCTCGGGGGCCACTGAAGCTTTCTTT.

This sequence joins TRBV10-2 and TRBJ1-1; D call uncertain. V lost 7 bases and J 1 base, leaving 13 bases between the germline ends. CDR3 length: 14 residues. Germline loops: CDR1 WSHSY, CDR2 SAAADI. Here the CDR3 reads CASKWGTENTEAFF. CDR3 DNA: TGCGCCAGCAAATGGGGTACCGAGAACACTGAAGCTTTCTTT.

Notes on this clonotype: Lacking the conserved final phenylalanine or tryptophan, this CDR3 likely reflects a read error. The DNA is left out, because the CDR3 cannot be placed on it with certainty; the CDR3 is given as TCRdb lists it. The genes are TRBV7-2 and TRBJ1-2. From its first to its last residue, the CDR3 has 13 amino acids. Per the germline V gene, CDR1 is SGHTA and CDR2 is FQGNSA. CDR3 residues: CASSFEGLSSPLH.

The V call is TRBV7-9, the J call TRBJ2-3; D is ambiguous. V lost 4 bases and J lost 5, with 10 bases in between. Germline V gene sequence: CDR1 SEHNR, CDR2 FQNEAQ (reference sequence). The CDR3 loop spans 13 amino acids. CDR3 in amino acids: CASSSDTIDTQYF. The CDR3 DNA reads TGTGCCAGCAGCTCAGACACGATAGATACGCAGTATTTT.